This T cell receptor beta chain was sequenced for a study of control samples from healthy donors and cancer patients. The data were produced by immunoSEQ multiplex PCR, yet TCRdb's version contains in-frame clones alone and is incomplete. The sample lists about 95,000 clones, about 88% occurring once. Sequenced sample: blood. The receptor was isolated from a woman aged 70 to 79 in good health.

In DNA, the CDR3 is TGTGCCAGCATTCTTACCGAGGGATACTATGGCTACACCTTC. Encoded protein: CASILTEGYYGYTF. V and J are TRBV6-5 and TRBJ1-2; D gene ambiguous. Trimming left V 7 bases short and J 3 bases short, with 15 bases between. From germline, CDR1 is MNHEY and CDR2 SVGAGI. The CDR3 loop spans 14 amino acids.